Each of the 28 T cell receptor beta chains below was sequenced from the same sample in a study of T cells after yellow fever vaccination. TCRdb re-derived calls from the 5' RACE reads in MiXCR, one entry per CDR3 protein. The sample includes 500,000 to 550,000 distinct CDR3 sequences, around a fifth of them seen just once. The material was PBMCs, obtained about 21 days after the first yellow fever vaccination. The receptors come from a man aged 18 to 30 who received the YFV17D yellow fever vaccine.

The chain has TRBV12-3 or TRBV12-4 and TRBJ2-1; TRBD1 or TRBD2 may be the D gene (5 bases each). V lost 3 bases and J lost 5, with 11 bases in between. This CDR3 region has 14 residues. CDR3 loop: CASSFRGRNNEQFF. CDR3 nucleotides: TGTGCCAGCAGTTTCCGGGGCCGCAACAATGAGCAGTTCTTC.

This sequence joins TRBV20-1 and TRBJ2-3; 8 bases match TRBD2. The V gene end was trimmed by 1 base and the J gene end by 5 bases; junction bases not matched to a gene: 5. The CDR3 length is 14 residues. Per germline, CDR1 DFQATT and CDR2 SNEGSKA (reference sequence). The CDR3 region is CSARAGGAIDTQYF. As DNA, the CDR3 is TGCAGTGCTAGAGCGGGGGGGGCGATAGATACGCAGTATTTT.

This clonotype showed up just a few times. This rearrangement joins TRBV27 to TRBJ1-5, with 7 bases matching TRBD1. The CDR3 loop spans 17 amino acids. In germline, CDR1 is MNHEY, CDR2 SMNVEV (reference sequence). Trimming cost V 5 bases and J 0 bases; bases outside gene matches: 10. CDR3 DNA: TGTGCCAGCAGTCCAACCGGGACAGCCTATAGCAATCAGCCCCAGCATTTT. Its protein product is CASSPTGTAYSNQPQHF.

This clonotype was detected a few times. CDR3 nucleotide sequence: TGTGCCAGCAGAAGACGAGTCATGAACACTGAAGCTTTCTTT. It specifies CASRRRVMNTEAFF. V gene TRBV2 combines with J gene TRBJ1-1; no definite D call. The CDR3 covers 14 residues. Between the trimmed V and J ends, which lost 6 bases and 0 bases, there was a span of 11 bases. Germline CDR1 is SNHLY and CDR2 is FYNNEI. The full variable domain, rest sourced from reference TRBV2 and TRBJ1-1, is EPEVTQTPSHQVTQMGQEVILRCVPISNHLYFYWYRQILGQKVEFLVSFYNNEISEKSEIFDDQFSVERPDGSNFTLKIRSTKLEDSAMYFCASRRRVMNTEAFFGQGTRLTVV.

V and J are TRBV4-1 and TRBJ1-4, with D possibly matching TRBD1 (5 bases). Germline V gene data show CDR1 as MGHRA and CDR2 as YSYEKL. This CDR3 spans 15 amino acids. V was pared by 4 bases and J by 3 bases, with 12 bases between. The CDR3 reads CASSPKWGANEKLFF. The CDR3 DNA is TGCGCCAGCAGCCCCAAATGGGGGGCTAATGAAAAACTGTTTTTT.

This clonotype was seen a few times. The rearrangement links TRBV5-1 to TRBJ2-5; D gene unclear. Germline loops: CDR1 SGHRS, CDR2 YFSETQ. V was pared by 0 bases and J by 5 bases, with 11 bases between. The CDR3 covers 14 residues. The CDR3 coding sequence is TGCGCCAGCAGCTTGGGGGTAGTGGTCGAGACCCAGTACTTC. It yields the protein CASSLGVVVETQYF.

This clonotype was observed a few times. J is TRBJ2-7 and V is TRBV20-1, with 7 bases that match TRBD2. Trimming took 3 bases from V and 5 from J; bases not matched to a gene: 10. This CDR3 has 14 residues. CDR1 DFQATT and CDR2 SNEGSKA come from the germline V gene (reference sequence). CDR3 residues: CSARGGFGADEQYF. CDR3 nucleotide sequence: TGCAGTGCTAGGGGGGGGTTCGGGGCCGACGAGCAGTACTTC.

This clonotype was detected a few times. The limits of the CDR3 on the DNA are not certain, so only TCRdb's listed CDR3 is given. The chain is built from TRBV5-1 and TRBJ1-1; TRBD1 is the table's D call, not checked against the DNA. CDR1 and CDR2 from the germline V gene are SGHRS and YFSETQ. The CDR3 has 13 residues if both end residues are counted. The CDR3: CASSLVGTGNSFF.

This clonotype has a count of ten or more. The J gene is TRBJ2-1, the V gene TRBV5-1; 7 bases are a match to TRBD1. V shed 4 bases and J 9 bases; nucleotides not matched to a gene: 13. The germline gives CDR1 SGHRS, CDR2 YFSETQ. This CDR3 spans 15 amino acids. The CDR3 is CASSPAGAGGAEQFF. Here the CDR3 DNA reads TGCGCCAGCAGCCCGGCCGGTGCAGGGGGAGCTGAGCAGTTCTTC.

This clonotype has more than one count but fewer than ten. This chain uses TRBV7-9 with TRBJ2-5; 7 bases line up with TRBD1. The germline V gene encodes CDR1 SEHNR and CDR2 FQNEAQ (reference sequence). V trimming: 7 bases; J trimming: 3 bases; junction bases outside the gene matches: 8. The CDR3 extends over 14 amino acids. For the CDR3, the DNA is TGTGCCAGCACCCATTCGACAGGGAAAGAGACCCAGTACTTC. This sequence encodes CASTHSTGKETQYF.

In its sample, this clonotype was seen a few times. The chain has TRBV7-9 and TRBJ2-1; D is possibly TRBD1 or TRBD2 (6 bases each). Trimming removed 8 bases at V and 7 bases at J, with 18 bases between. The CDR3 is 14 amino acids. The germline gives CDR1 SEHNR, CDR2 FQNEAQ (reference sequence). The CDR3 reads CASRPGALFNEQFF. CDR3 DNA sequence: TGTGCCAGCCGCCCGGGGGCCCTCTTTAATGAGCAGTTCTTC.

This sequence joins TRBV6-5 and TRBJ1-3, with a weak D call TRBD1 (5 bases). The CDR3 runs 16 residues. The germline V gene encodes CDR1 MNHEY and CDR2 SVGAGI. Between the trimmed V and J ends, which lost 2 bases and 4 bases, there was a span of 15 bases. CDR3 DNA sequence: TGTGCCAGCAGTTACGGGTCCGGGGCCGAAGGAAACACCATATATTTT. Protein: CASSYGSGAEGNTIYF.

Only a few counts were recorded for this clonotype. The chain uses TRBV4-3 and TRBJ2-2; perhaps TRBD1 as D (6 bases). The CDR3 totals 15 residues. V lost 1 base to trimming and J lost 5 bases, with 11 bases between them. CDR1 and CDR2 from the germline V gene are LGHNA and YSLEER. CDR3 in amino acids: CASSQGQGQTGELFF. For the CDR3, the DNA is TGCGCCAGCAGCCAAGGTCAGGGGCAGACCGGGGAGCTGTTTTTT.

V and J are TRBV2 and TRBJ2-7; 8 nucleotides align to TRBD1. Germline CDR1 reads SNHLY; CDR2 reads FYNNEI. This CDR3 region has 13 residues. Unmatched junction bases numbered 3, after V lost 1 base and J lost 7 bases. The CDR3 DNA is TGTGCCAGCAGTGAAGGACAGGGGTTAGAGCAGTACGTC. Its protein product is CASSEGQGLEQYV.

The chain joins TRBV19 to TRBJ2-7; TRBD1 matches at 7 bases. This CDR3 spans 15 amino acids. J was trimmed by 0 bases and V by 5 bases; bases with no gene match: 7. From germline, CDR1 is LNHDA and CDR2 SQIVND (reference sequence). CDR3 in DNA: TGTGCCAGTAGTCTTCGACAGGGTAGCTCCTACGAGCAGTACTTC. Amino acids: CASSLRQGSSYEQYF.

A few counts support this clonotype. This chain joins TRBV12-3 or TRBV12-4 and TRBJ2-7; 8 bases align to TRBD1. The CDR3 spans 13 residues. Trimming at V came to 5 bases and at J to 5 bases, leaving 5 bases not matched to a gene. The CDR3 loop reads CASSLTGGNEQYV. The CDR3 DNA reads as TGTGCCAGCAGTCTTACAGGGGGTAACGAGCAGTACGTC.

This clonotype occurred a few times. This rearrangement joins TRBV7-2 to TRBJ2-2; D gene uncertain. The CDR3 consists of 15 residues. With 2 bases removed from V and 6 bases from J, the gap between germline ends came to 13 bases. Germline loops: CDR1 SGHTA, CDR2 FQGNSA. The CDR3 sequence is CASSLLERMAGELFF. DNA for the CDR3: TGTGCCAGCAGCTTACTAGAGAGAATGGCCGGGGAGCTGTTTTTT.

This clonotype has ten or more counts. The chain combines TRBV30 with TRBJ1-1; D remains unclear. Trimming cost V 5 bases and J 1 base, with 8 bases left between them. This CDR3 contains 12 residues. Looked up from germline, CDR1 is GTSNPN and CDR2 is SVGIG (reference sequence). Here the CDR3 DNA reads TGTGCCTGGGAGACGGGGAACACTGAAGCTTTCTTT. Translation: CAWETGNTEAFF.

V usage is TRBV20-1 and J usage is TRBJ1-4, with D possibly being TRBD1 (5 bases). CDR1 and CDR2 from the germline V gene are DFQATT and SNEGSKA (reference sequence). The V end lost 0 bases, the J end lost 0 bases, and 14 bases lay between the germline ends. The CDR3 length is 17 residues. The CDR3 nucleotides read TGCAGTGCTAGAGATCCTCCCGGGGGGGCAACTAATGAAAAACTGTTTTTT. Translated: CSARDPPGGATNEKLFF.

This clonotype was detected only a few times. The chain joins TRBV5-1 to TRBJ2-1; perhaps D is TRBD1 or TRBD2 (5 bases each). V was shortened by 7 bases and J by 2 bases, with 16 bases between the two germline ends. CDR1 SGHRS and CDR2 YFSETQ come from the germline V gene. This CDR3 is built from 15 residues. The CDR3, as DNA: TGCGCCAGCTCAACTGGGACGGCAACCTACAATGAGCAGTTCTTC. This sequence encodes CASSTGTATYNEQFF.

The chain employs TRBV29-1 and TRBJ2-5; 10 positions match TRBD2. The V gene's germline CDR1 is SQVTM and CDR2 ANQGSEA. Unmatched junction bases numbered 7, after V lost 4 bases and J lost 5 bases. The CDR3 totals 14 residues. As DNA, the CDR3 is TGCAGCGTTGTACTAGCGGGGTTCGGGGAGACCCAGTACTTC. Protein: CSVVLAGFGETQYF.

The chain joins TRBV7-9 to TRBJ2-7; no clear D. The V and J ends lost 8 bases and 4 bases respectively, with 15 bases between them. The CDR3 spans 13 residues. CDR1 and CDR2 from the germline V gene are SEHNR and FQNEAQ (reference sequence). The CDR3 sequence is CASRSLTPYEQYF. CDR3 DNA: TGTGCCAGCCGGTCCCTAACCCCTTACGAGCAGTACTTC. The whole variable domain, filled in from reference TRBV7-9 and TRBJ2-7, reads DTGVSQNPRHKITKRGQNVTFRCDPISEHNRLYWYRQTLGQGPEFLTYFQNEAQLEKSRLLSDRFSAERPKGSFSTLEIQRTEQGDSAMYLCASRSLTPYEQYFGPGTRLTVT.

The chain is built from TRBV12-3 or TRBV12-4 and TRBJ1-4; D is unresolved. The V gene lost 7 bases and the J gene lost 0 bases, with 9 bases spanning the gap. The CDR3 contains 14 residues. The CDR3 DNA sequence: TGTGCCAGCACTGCACAAGCAACTAATGAAAAACTGTTTTTT. The encoded protein is CASTAQATNEKLFF.

The rearrangement links TRBV7-2 to TRBJ2-5; 9 bases are a match to TRBD2. V gave up 1 base and J gave up 1 base; unmatched junction bases: 7. Germline V gene sequence: CDR1 SGHTA, CDR2 FQGNSA. The CDR3 consists of 17 residues. The CDR3 loop reads CASSLVGGGAGQETQYF. In nucleotides, the CDR3 is TGTGCCAGCAGCTTAGTCGGCGGGGGGGCCGGCCAAGAGACCCAGTACTTC. Drawing the rest from reference TRBV7-2 and TRBJ2-5, the complete variable domain is GAGVSQSPSNKVTEKGKDVELRCDPISGHTALYWYRQSLGQGLEFLIYFQGNSAPDKSGLPSDRFSAERTGGSVSTLTIQRTQQEDSAVYLCASSLVGGGAGQETQYFGPGTRLLVL.

This clonotype was seen only a few times. This rearrangement joins TRBV4-3 to TRBJ2-5; D might be TRBD2 (5 bases). The CDR3 sequence is 16 residues long. Trimming removed 0 bases from V and 4 bases from J, with 15 bases in between. The germline V gene has CDR1 LGHNA and CDR2 YSLEER. CDR3 nucleotide sequence: TGCGCCAGCAGCCAAGATTGGACGGGTCGGGGAGAGACCCAGTACTTC. Protein sequence: CASSQDWTGRGETQYF.

This clonotype showed up just a few times. CDR3: CASSETPGAPGRGYTF. CDR3 coding DNA: TGCGCCAGCAGTGAGACCCCAGGGGCCCCCGGTAGAGGCTACACCTTC. This chain uses TRBV10-2 with TRBJ1-2, with D tentatively TRBD1 (6 bases). Germline CDR1 WSHSY, CDR2 SAAADI. The CDR3 sequence is 16 residues long. Trimming cost V 2 bases and J 8 bases, with 21 bases left between them.

The chain has TRBV7-3 and TRBJ2-2; a weak D match, TRBD1 (6 bases). This CDR3 contains 12 residues. Per the germline V gene, CDR1 is SGHTA and CDR2 is FQGTGA. The V gene lost 5 bases and the J gene lost 8 bases, with 9 bases spanning the gap. CDR3 sequence (DNA): TGTGCCAGCAGCGCAGGACAGGGGGAGCTGTTTTTT. The encoded protein is CASSAGQGELFF.

This sequence joins TRBV5-6 and TRBJ2-1; D possibly uses TRBD1 or TRBD2 (6 bases each). V lost 3 bases and J 7 bases, leaving 20 bases between the germline ends. The CDR3 runs to 16 residues. CDR1 and CDR2 from the germline V gene are SGHDT and YYEEEE. CDR3 protein: CASSWGSRGPGNEQFF. Here the CDR3 DNA reads TGTGCCAGCAGCTGGGGCTCTCGGGGGCCGGGAAATGAGCAGTTCTTC. Full variable domain (remainder filled in from reference TRBV5-6 and TRBJ2-1): DAGVTQSPTHLIKTRGQQVTLRCSPKSGHDTVSWYQQALGQGPQFIFQYYEEEERQRGNFPDRFSGHQFPNYSSELNVNALLLGDSALYLCASSWGSRGPGNEQFFGPGTRLTVL.